The 22 T cell receptor beta chains given below trace back to one sample, sequenced in a study of technical replicates of blood from several donors. TCRdb's table, derived via immunoSEQ multiplex PCR, lists solely in-frame clones and lacks some. The sample gives 70,000 to 85,000 clones, 92% of which show up once; around 0.27% is in the top ten. Source material: T cells isolated from PBMCs. The origin of the receptors is a human donor in good health.

This clone was seen a single time. The chain carries TRBV29-1 and TRBJ2-6; 8 bases match TRBD1. This CDR3 has 17 amino acids. V lost 6 bases, J lost 0 bases, and 10 bases stayed unmatched. The germline CDR1 and CDR2 sequences are SQVTM and ANQGSEA. CDR3 sequence reads: CSVQYRDRHSGANVLTF. The CDR3 nucleotides are TGCAGCGTGCAATACCGGGACAGGCACTCTGGGGCCAACGTCCTGACTTTC.

J is TRBJ1-2 and V is TRBV4-1; D is uncertain. The CDR3 is made up of 15 amino acids. V lost 2 bases and J 4 bases, leaving 14 bases between the germline ends. Germline loops: CDR1 MGHRA, CDR2 YSYEKL. CDR3 nucleotides: TGCGCCAGCAGCCAAAGCGGCCAGGCGTTCTATGGCTACACCTTC. It yields the protein CASSQSGQAFYGYTF.

This CDR3 reads CASSFGLVNTEAFF. In DNA, the CDR3 is TGTGCCAGCAGCTTCGGACTGGTGAACACTGAAGCTTTCTTT. This chain uses TRBV7-9 with TRBJ1-1; no clear D gene. Germline assignment: CDR1 SEHNR and CDR2 FQNEAQ (reference sequence). This CDR3 has 14 residues. Deletions cut 3 bases from V and 0 bases from J, with 8 bases between.

J is TRBJ1-2 and V is TRBV5-1; tentative D call: TRBD1 (5 bases). V lost 2 bases to trimming and J lost 8 bases, with 10 bases between them. Per germline, CDR1 SGHRS and CDR2 YFSETQ. This CDR3 spans 12 amino acids. CDR3 sequence: CASSLAGYGYTF. DNA of the CDR3: TGCGCCAGCAGCTTAGCAGGGTACGGCTACACCTTC.

The chain employs TRBV4-1 and TRBJ2-7, with D perhaps matching TRBD2 (6 bases). Germline V gives CDR1 MGHRA, CDR2 YSYEKL. The CDR3 is made up of 15 amino acids. V dropped 4 bases and J dropped 3 bases, with 16 bases sitting between them. This chain's CDR3 is CASSPPGDTRYEQYF. The CDR3 bases are TGCGCCAGCAGCCCTCCGGGAGACACCCGCTACGAGCAGTACTTC.

The rearrangement links TRBV4-1 to TRBJ2-7; D uncertain. Deletions cut 4 bases from V and 3 bases from J, with 13 bases between. Germline V gene sequence: CDR1 MGHRA, CDR2 YSYEKL. The CDR3 contains 14 residues. The CDR3 sequence: CASSPRESLYEQYF. The CDR3 region has the DNA TGCGCCAGCAGCCCAAGAGAGAGCCTCTACGAGCAGTACTTC.

The gene calls are TRBV2 and TRBJ2-1; 11 bases align to TRBD2. Germline V CDR1 and CDR2: SNHLY, FYNNEI. Trimming removed 3 bases from V and 7 bases from J; junction bases left unmatched: 8. The CDR3 has 16 amino acids. CDR3 DNA sequence: TGTGCCAGCAGTGAGGTAGCGGGGGGGCCGGGAAATGAGCAGTTCTTC. This codes for CASSEVAGGPGNEQFF.

The J gene is TRBJ2-5, the V gene TRBV18; possible D gene TRBD1, 6 bases. The V end lost 3 bases, the J end lost 9 bases, and 8 bases lay between the germline ends. Germline V gives CDR1 KGHSH, CDR2 LQKENI. This CDR3 is 11 amino acids long. As DNA, the CDR3 is TGTGCCAGCTCACCCGGACAGCCCCAGTACTTC. It is translated as CASSPGQPQYF.

The CDR3 DNA is TGTGCCAGCAGCGTAGGGTCCGGTTCCTACAATGAGCAGTTCTTC. Its translation is CASSVGSGSYNEQFF. J is TRBJ2-1 and V is TRBV9, with D unresolved. The CDR3 covers 15 residues. V was shortened by 0 bases and J by 1 base, with 8 bases between the two germline ends. Germline V gene data show CDR1 as SGDLS and CDR2 as YYNGEE.

This clone was picked up one time. The chain joins TRBV7-3 to TRBJ1-2, with 7 bases matching TRBD1. V lost 1 base and J lost 5; bases outside the gene matches: 7. This CDR3 spans 15 amino acids. Germline V gene lookup returns CDR1 SGHTA and CDR2 FQGTGA. CDR3: CASSLRVGQAYGYTF. The CDR3 DNA sequence: TGTGCCAGCAGCTTAAGGGTAGGACAGGCGTATGGCTACACCTTC.

This clone came up a few times. The chain uses TRBV7-9 and TRBJ2-7, with a possible D match to TRBD1 (5 bases). This CDR3 has 12 amino acids. CDR1 SEHNR and CDR2 FQNEAQ come from the germline V gene (reference sequence). V lost 5 bases and J lost 3, with 8 bases in between. The CDR3 sequence is CASSGRDYEQYF. CDR3 DNA: TGTGCCAGCAGCGGCAGGGACTACGAGCAGTACTTC.

This rearrangement joins TRBV29-1 to TRBJ2-3, with 8 bases matching TRBD2. The CDR3 extends over 13 amino acids. Germline CDR1 SQVTM, CDR2 ANQGSEA. Unmatched junction bases numbered 7, after V lost 7 bases and J lost 4 bases. CDR3 amino acids: CSAHPGGADTQYF. The CDR3 nucleotides are TGCAGCGCCCACCCCGGGGGGGCAGATACGCAGTATTTT.

This clone was counted a few times. The chain recombines TRBV28 with TRBJ1-3; 7 nucleotides match TRBD1. This CDR3 is 14 amino acids long. CDR1 MDHEN and CDR2 SYDVKM come from the germline V gene. Unmatched junction bases numbered 2, after V lost 3 bases and J lost 3 bases. In DNA form, the CDR3 reads TGTGCCAGCAGTTTGACAGGGCATGGAAACACCATATATTTT. This translates into CASSLTGHGNTIYF.

This sequence joins TRBV10-3 and TRBJ1-2; D perhaps matches TRBD1 (5 bases). V was pared by 10 bases and J by 5 bases, with 26 bases between. CDR1 is ENHRY and CDR2 is SYGVKD in the germline V gene. This CDR3 is 16 amino acids long. This CDR3 is CATLKPSGGMSYGYTF. CDR3 in DNA: TGTGCCACCTTAAAACCTTCGGGGGGAATGTCTTATGGCTACACCTTC.

This chain connects TRBV2 to TRBJ2-7; D perhaps matches TRBD1 (5 bases). Germline values: CDR1 SNHLY, CDR2 FYNNEI. Trimming left V 7 bases short and J 6 bases short, with 13 bases between. The CDR3 has 12 amino acids. Here the CDR3 DNA reads TGTGCCAGCATCAGAACGACAGCCGAGCAGTACTTC. This sequence encodes CASIRTTAEQYF.

The gene calls are TRBV25-1 and TRBJ2-7; D possibly corresponds to TRBD2 (6 bases). The CDR3 consists of 12 residues. CDR1 and CDR2 from the germline V gene are MGHDK and SYGVNS. V lost 6 bases and J 4 bases, leaving 10 bases between the germline ends. This CDR3 reads CASSLGLYEQYF. CDR3 coding DNA: TGTGCCAGCAGCTTGGGACTTTACGAGCAGTACTTC.

The gene calls are TRBV9 and TRBJ2-2; D may be TRBD2 (6 bases). V was pared by 3 bases and J by 3 bases, with 9 bases between. The germline CDR1 and CDR2 sequences are SGDLS and YYNGEE. The CDR3 runs 14 residues. For the CDR3, the DNA is TGTGCCAGCAGCGCGGGACTTTACACCGGGGAGCTGTTTTTT. Its protein is CASSAGLYTGELFF.

V usage is TRBV2 and J usage is TRBJ2-3, with TRBD2 matching over 9 bases. Germline assignment: CDR1 SNHLY and CDR2 FYNNEI. The CDR3 length is 15 residues. V gave up 6 bases and J gave up 6 bases; unmatched junction bases: 10. The CDR3 bases are TGTGCCAGCAGAGAGGGACTAGCAGGAACGGATACGCAGTATTTT. As protein: CASREGLAGTDTQYF.

The V gene is TRBV9, the J gene TRBJ1-1; weak D call: TRBD1 (5 bases). V was pared by 0 bases and J by 3 bases, with 9 bases between. Germline V gives CDR1 SGDLS, CDR2 YYNGEE. This CDR3 is built from 14 residues. CDR3 coding DNA: TGTGCCAGCAGCGTAGCGGGCAGGGACACTGAAGCTTTCTTT. Translation gives CASSVAGRDTEAFF.

The genes are TRBV4-1 and TRBJ2-1, with 13 bases matching TRBD2. CDR3 length equals 21 residues. Germline CDR1 and CDR2: MGHRA and YSYEKL. Unmatched junction bases numbered 15, after V lost 4 bases and J lost 0 bases. The CDR3 is CASSPHPQTSGRDPSYNEQFF. As DNA, the CDR3 is TGCGCCAGCAGCCCACACCCCCAAACTAGCGGGAGGGACCCCTCCTACAATGAGCAGTTCTTC.

V gene TRBV6-1 combines with J gene TRBJ2-2; 9 bases are a match to TRBD2. There are 14 residues in the CDR3. Losses at the gene ends were 6 bases for V and 9 bases for J; bases not matched to a gene: 8. Per the germline V gene, CDR1 is MNHNS and CDR2 is SASEGT. The CDR3 reads CASRSSREGRELFF. The CDR3 nucleotides read TGTGCCAGCAGGAGCTCGCGGGAGGGACGGGAGCTGTTTTTT.

A single count supports this clone. This chain connects TRBV28 to TRBJ2-7, with TRBD1 as a possible D gene (5 bases). V was trimmed by 8 bases and J by 1 base, leaving 15 bases between them. Germline lookup yields CDR1 MDHEN and CDR2 SYDVKM. The CDR3 runs to 14 residues. For the CDR3, the DNA is TGTGCCAGCGTGGGGCAAATCCTTTCCTACGAGCAGTACTTC. It yields the protein CASVGQILSYEQYF.